This TCR beta chain was observed in a study of shared clonotypes between healthy human individuals. The study's findings and limits: It was observed that 5% to 6.5% of naive CD4 clonotypes were shared across a few donors. Naive subsets generally exceeded memory subsets in estimated richness.

Evenly divided among several immunoSEQ plates was the genomic DNA of each subset. The table came from immunoSEQ multiplex PCR; TCRdb's copy has only in-frame clones and leaves some out. The table includes 650,000 to 750,000 clones, less than 80% detected once. V dropped 7 bases and J dropped 2; count of bases not matched to a gene: 5. The CDR3 totals 14 residues. Germline lookup yields CDR1 SNHLY and CDR2 FYNNEI. As to this clone: The antigen is undetermined.

The chain carries TRBV2 and TRBJ2-7, with TRBD1 identical over 10 bases. Sequenced sample: memory CD4+ T cells sorted from blood. Subset indicated: CD45RA-negative fraction. The TCR originated in a woman aged 25 to 39 in good health. CDR3 residues: CASNRQGAPYEQYF. In DNA form, the CDR3 reads TGTGCCAGCAACCGACAGGGGGCCCCCTACGAGCAGTACTTC.